Included here is one T cell receptor beta chain sequence, with context. Its target antigen remains unknown. Base qualities are not provided; no much larger clone lies one nucleotide away. This specimen's time point label, per the study, means: baseline before first vaccination. The vaccinee samples were drawn from two UK trials, COV001 and COV002, one of which was a single-blind randomized controlled phase 2/3 trial testing AZD1222 (ChAdOx1 nCoV-19) in healthy adults. For TCRbeta chain sequencing, PBMC samples were collected from trial participants at day 0 and at day 28 after the second dose. These data belong to a study of T cell responses to AZD1222 COVID-19 vaccine (dated by TCRdb to about 2021). With respect to the entire study: AZD1222 recipients whose second dose came at about 4 weeks and those whose second dose came at about 12 weeks were combined into one group, since spike-specific TCR depth and breadth did not differ between the two schedules. TCR sequencing was performed for 230 to 250 trial participants, of whom about 200 were given two doses of AZD1222 and approximately 25 were given two doses of MenACWY control vaccine. Trial participants were enrolled by age into subgroups of 18-55, 56-69 and 70-plus years, and roughly 150, 30 and 60 TCR-sequenced participants, respectively, were included in these subgroups.

The CDR3 regions of human TCRbeta chains were analyzed by immunosequencing. Per the authors' processing: TCRs in the repertoires were matched against a reference library of SARS-CoV-2-specific TCRs that had been generated with the MIRA antigen-specificity platform. Breadth was defined as the fraction of unique TCRs that were SARS-CoV-2-associated, and depth was defined as the fraction of total T cells that were SARS-CoV-2-associated. Each spike-specific TCR was assigned to its reactive spike region and to a CD4 or CD8 class using the MIRA data. Log10-transformed breadth and depth values were compared by one-way ANOVA with Sidak's multiple comparisons tests. TCRdb stores this immuneACCESS table with in-frame sequences only. Part of the clones is absent; in the studies checked, under half of the shortfall reflects unresolved V genes, and no reason is known for the rest. That table furnishes V, J and clone size, whereas the DNA furnished D and trimming. The table for this sample lists about 150,000 clones; about nine tenths of them were counted only once. The leading ten clones occupy 3% to 3.5% of the sample.

What the study reported, not specific to this receptor: Epitopes outside the regions mutated in the B.1.351 and B.1.1.7 variants were reportedly recognized by nearly half of the unique spike-specific TCRs. Because no day 14 peak-response samples were available, the repertoires could be characterized only after the peak T cell response. Conclusions about previously exposed vaccinees were limited because only a handful of AZD1222 recipients were SARS-CoV-2 seropositive at baseline. In the small 56-69-year group, the increase in depth fell short of significance, most likely because of low power. CD4 TCRs associated with the vaccine covered the entire spike protein, and the dominant responses were in regions 160-218 and 743-854. After two AZD1222 doses, both the breadth and the depth of spike-specific TCRs were significantly higher than at day 0 and than in MenACWY recipients. Participants were mostly white British, with more females than males. The authors suggested clonal diversity may have been underestimated.

Spanning cysteine to phenylalanine, the CDR3 consists of 14 amino acids. Only the CDR3 portion is preserved as DNA: 42 bases, with reading frame beginning at the first base. The trim is 4 bases for V and 8 bases for J, with a gap of 14 bases between the germline ends. The germline V gene sets CDR1 to KGHSH and CDR2 to LQKENI. This chain is built from TRBV18 and TRBJ1-4; too little of a D gene remains to name it. The starting material was peripheral blood, obtained on day 0 of AZD1222 vaccination. The TCR originated in an adult in good health. CDR3 protein: CASSRQTLGEKLFF. Read as DNA, the sequence is TGTGCCAGCTCACGCCAAACACTGGGCGAAAAACTGTTTTTT.